The 13 T cell receptor beta chains listed next were all sequenced from one sample in a study of CD8+CD57+ T cells in acquired aplastic anemia. TCR beta VDJ combinations and CDR3 sequences were profiled from genomic DNA. TCRdb re-analysed the reads in MiXCR, keeping a single row per CDR3 protein. The table lists hundreds of thousands of distinct CDR3 sequences, roughly 68% of them singletons, with 3.5% to 4.5% in the top ten. Sequencing used sorted CD4+, CD8+, or CD8+CD57+ T cells (not recorded which) from PBMCs. The receptors were sampled from a human donor in good health, serving as a control.

The chain links TRBV6-1 to TRBJ1-5, with D perhaps TRBD1 (6 bases). Trimming removed 7 bases at V and 7 bases at J, with 20 bases between. CDR1 is MNHNS, CDR2 SASEGT, per germline. This CDR3 spans 15 amino acids. The CDR3 region is CASIQTTQGRQPQHF. As DNA, the CDR3 is TGTGCCAGCATCCAAACCACCCAGGGGAGGCAGCCCCAGCATTTT.

A word on this clonotype: Compared with germline, one end of the junction differs, possibly owing to a read error. This chain uses TRBV5-4 with TRBJ1-4; D might be TRBD1 (6 bases). The germline gives CDR1 SGHNT, CDR2 YYREEE (reference sequence). The CDR3 is made up of 15 amino acids. In DNA, the CDR3 is TGTGCCAGCAGTAGGAGGGGGGGGTTTAGTGAAAAACTGTTCTTT. This translates into CASSRRGGFSEKLFF.

About this clonotype itself: The CDR3 ends on some other residue instead of the conserved phenylalanine or tryptophan, so this is likely a read error. The DNA is left out, because the CDR3 cannot be placed on it with certainty; the CDR3 is given as TCRdb lists it. This chain links TRBV7-6 with TRBJ1-2; TRBD1 is taken as the D call from the table, unchecked against the DNA. From germline, CDR1 is SGHVS and CDR2 FNYEAQ. The CDR3 extends over 13 residues, inclusive of both ends. The CDR3 loop is CASTHAGETQYFG.

Concerning this clonotype itself: In this CDR3 the conserved last residue, phenylalanine or tryptophan, is missing, so a read error is likely. The V and J genes are TRBV2 and TRBJ2-3, with TRBD1 matching over 9 bases. The CDR3 runs 14 residues. The V gene end was trimmed by 7 bases and the J gene end by 4 bases; junction bases not matched to a gene: 6. From germline, CDR1 is SNHLY and CDR2 FYNNEI. CDR3 sequence (DNA): TGTGCCAGCACCGGGACAGGGTTAGCAGATACGCAGTATGTT. It codes for CASTGTGLADTQYV.

V usage is TRBV12-3 or TRBV12-4 and J usage is TRBJ2-3, with 8 positions matching TRBD2. Trimming at V came to 5 bases and at J to 4 bases, leaving 8 bases not matched to a gene. The CDR3 loop spans 15 amino acids. The CDR3 spells CASSPDATSADTQYF. CDR3 DNA: TGTGCCAGCAGTCCAGACGCGACTAGCGCAGATACGCAGTATTTT.

This clonotype was seen only a few times. V and J are TRBV7-8 and TRBJ2-3, with D hard to call. Per the germline V gene, CDR1 is SGHVS and CDR2 is FQNEAQ. Deletions cut 3 bases from V and 1 base from J, with 5 bases between. The CDR3 contains 13 residues. The DNA for the CDR3 is TGTGCCAGCAGCTTTGGGCGCACAGATACGCAGTATTTT. Amino acid sequence: CASSFGRTDTQYF.

This clonotype was recorded many times. The V gene is TRBV6-2 or TRBV6-3, the J gene TRBJ2-7; the D gene is possibly TRBD2 (6 bases). Trimming pared 2 bases from V and 0 bases from J, leaving 11 bases between. Germline values: CDR1 MNHEY, CDR2 SVGEGT. The CDR3 consists of 15 residues. Written as DNA, the CDR3 is TGTGCCAGCAGTTACGGTCCGGGGGACTCCTACGAGCAGTACTTC. As protein: CASSYGPGDSYEQYF.

Turning to this clonotype: Mismatch with germline at one junction end may stem from a read error. The CDR3 nucleotides are TGTGCCACCAGCGAAGAGGGCCAGATCTTC. Protein: CATSEEGQIF. The chain recombines TRBV2 with TRBJ1-2; D remains ambiguous. Germline values: CDR1 SNHLY, CDR2 FYNNEI. This CDR3 region has 10 residues.

The J gene is TRBJ1-1, the V gene TRBV20-1; D unclear. The CDR3 spans 12 residues. The germline CDR1 and CDR2 sequences are DFQATT and SNEGSKA (reference sequence). V was trimmed by 0 bases and J by 1 base, leaving 3 bases between them. The CDR3 region is CSARDTNTEAFF. In nucleotides, the CDR3 is TGCAGTGCTAGAGATACGAACACTGAAGCTTTCTTT.

This chain joins TRBV5-4 and TRBJ2-7; no firm D call. Germline assignment: CDR1 SGHNT and CDR2 YYREEE (reference sequence). The V end lost 0 bases, the J end lost 9 bases, and 7 bases lay between the germline ends. CDR3 length: 11 residues. DNA for the CDR3: TGTGCCAGCAGCTTGGACCCGGGGCAGTACTTC. It translates to CASSLDPGQYF. Based on the CDR3 plus reference TRBV5-4 and TRBJ2-7, the full variable domain is ETGVTQSPTHLIKTRGQQVTLRCSSQSGHNTVSWYQQALGQGPQFIFQYYREEENGRGNFPPRFSGLQFPNYSSELNVNALELDDSALYLCASSLDPGQYFGPGTRLTVT.

V is TRBV10-3 and J is TRBJ2-1; D is possibly TRBD1 (6 bases). Trimming took off 10 bases at V and 9 bases at J, with 19 bases between the two ends. The CDR3 is 13 amino acids. CDR1 and CDR2 (germline): ENHRY, SYGVKD. CDR3 region: CASRGRGNSEQFF. The CDR3, as DNA: TGTGCCAGCAGGGGCCGGGGTAACAGTGAGCAGTTCTTC.

About this clonotype: Because the CDR3 is missing its conserved closing phenylalanine or tryptophan, this is likely a read error. No DNA is shown, since the ends of the CDR3 on it are uncertain; the CDR3 is the one TCRdb lists. V and J are TRBV7-9 and TRBJ1-5; no check of the table's D call, TRBD1, against the DNA was made. The CDR3 adds up to 13 amino acids, both ends counted. Per the germline V gene, CDR1 is SEHNR and CDR2 is FQNEAQ (reference sequence). This chain's CDR3 is CASTGQRPSTQRN.

In regard to this clonotype: A junction boundary mismatches the germline segment, possibly from a read error. The chain is built from TRBV7-3 and TRBJ1-2; D is unresolved. The CDR3 contains 14 residues. Germline loops: CDR1 SGHTA, CDR2 FQGTGA. CDR3 residues: CASSLNRGSVRPSF. The CDR3 region has the DNA TGTGCCAGCAGCCTCAATCGCGGATCGGTGAGACCCAGTTTC.